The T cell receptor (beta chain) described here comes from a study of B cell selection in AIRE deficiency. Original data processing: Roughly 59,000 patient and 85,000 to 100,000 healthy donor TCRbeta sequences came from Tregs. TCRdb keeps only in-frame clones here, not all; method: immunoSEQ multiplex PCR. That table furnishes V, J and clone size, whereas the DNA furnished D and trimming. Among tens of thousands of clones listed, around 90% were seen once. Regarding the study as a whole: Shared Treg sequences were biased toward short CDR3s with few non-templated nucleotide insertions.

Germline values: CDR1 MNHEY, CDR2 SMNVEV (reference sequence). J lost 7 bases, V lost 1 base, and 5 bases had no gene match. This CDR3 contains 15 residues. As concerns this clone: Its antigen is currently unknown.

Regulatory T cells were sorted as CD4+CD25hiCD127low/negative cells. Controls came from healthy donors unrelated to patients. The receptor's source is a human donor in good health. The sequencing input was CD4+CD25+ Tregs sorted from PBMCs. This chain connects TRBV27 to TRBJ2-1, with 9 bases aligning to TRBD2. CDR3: CASSLLGGRDNEQFF. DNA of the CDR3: TGTGCCAGCAGTTTATTAGGCGGGAGGGATAATGAGCAGTTCTTC.